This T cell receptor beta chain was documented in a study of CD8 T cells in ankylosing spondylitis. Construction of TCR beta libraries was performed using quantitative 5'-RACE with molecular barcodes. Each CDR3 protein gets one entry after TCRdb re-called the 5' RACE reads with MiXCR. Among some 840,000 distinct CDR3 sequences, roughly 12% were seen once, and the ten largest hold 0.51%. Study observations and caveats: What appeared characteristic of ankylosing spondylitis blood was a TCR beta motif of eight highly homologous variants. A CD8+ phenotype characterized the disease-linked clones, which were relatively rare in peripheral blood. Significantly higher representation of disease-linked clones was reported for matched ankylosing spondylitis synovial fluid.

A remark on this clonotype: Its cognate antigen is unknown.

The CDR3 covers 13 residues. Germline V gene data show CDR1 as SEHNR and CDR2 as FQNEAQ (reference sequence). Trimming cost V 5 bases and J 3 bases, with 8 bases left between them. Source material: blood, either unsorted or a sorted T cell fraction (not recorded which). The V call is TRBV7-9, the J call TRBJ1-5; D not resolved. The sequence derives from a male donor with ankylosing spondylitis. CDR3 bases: TGTGCCAGCAGCCGGGATCCCAATCAGCCCCAGCATTTT. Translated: CASSRDPNQPQHF.